These T cell receptor beta chains were read from a single sample in a study of T cells in Graves' hyperthyroidism and ophthalmopathy. In TCRdb, the multiplex PCR reads were re-called with MiXCR into one record per CDR3 protein. The sample holds approximately 200,000 distinct CDR3 sequences, around 20% seen once. Specimen: blood. The receptor source for this set is a middle-aged man with Graves' hyperthyroidism. CDR3s include the opening cysteine and the closing phenylalanine or tryptophan. D genes are given only for firm matches. Clone size is given for some rows only: seen once, a few or many times, or a class if the clone is expanded.

TRBJ2-5,TRBV4-2,many,-,CASSQDGMSGETQYF,TGTGCCAGCAGCCAAGATGGGATGTCGGGAGAGACCCAGTACTTC
TRBJ2-3,TRBV7-2,many,-,CASSPTRTDTQYF,TGTGCCAGCAGCCCCACTCGCACAGATACGCAGTATTTT
TRBJ2-7,TRBV20-1,many,TRBD1,CSATGQGEFYEQHF,TGCAGTGCTACCGGACAGGGCGAATTCTACGAGCAGCACTTC
TRBJ2-5,TRBV7-2,-,-,CASSLRGGARETQYF,TGTGCCAGCAGCTTGAGAGGGGGGGCCCGAGAGACCCAGTACTTC
TRBJ1-2,TRBV20-1,many,TRBD1,CSARAQGIGYGYTF,TGCAGTGCTAGAGCACAGGGGATTGGCTATGGCTACACCTTC
TRBJ2-3,TRBV2,many,-,CAIPGLSTDTQYF,TGTGCCATTCCGGGACTGAGCACAGATACGCAGTATTTT
TRBJ1-5,TRBV12-3/TRBV12-4,few,-,CASRGGNQPQHF,TGTGCCAGCAGGGGGGGGAACCAGCCCCAGCATTTT
TRBJ2-1,TRBV7-9,-,-,CASSSGRSYNEQFF,TGTGCCAGCAGCTCGGGGAGATCCTACAATGAGCAGTTCTTC
TRBJ2-4,TRBV3-1,many,-,CASSQGRGAQSIQYF,TGTGCCAGCAGCCAAGGCAGGGGAGCGCAATCCATTCAGTACTTC
TRBJ1-1,TRBV6-1,-,-,CATSLRGTEAFF,TGTGCCACCAGTTTGCGTGGGACTGAAGCTTTCTTT
TRBJ2-1,TRBV27,many,TRBD2,CASSSERGPDNEQFF,TGTGCCAGCAGTTCCGAGCGGGGACCAGACAATGAGCAGTTCTTC
TRBJ1-4,TRBV4-2,-,-,CASSRWAYATNEKLFF,TGTGCCAGCAGCCGTTGGGCGTACGCAACTAATGAAAAACTGTTTTTT